The clone carrying this TCR beta chain was observed a single time. A much larger clone is a single base away; this may be a read error. This specimen comes from a study of tumor and adjacent non-tumor tissue in lung cancer. TCRbeta libraries were built with three rounds of nested PCR, modified from ARM-PCR. TCRdb called the multiplex PCR reads again in MiXCR, with one record for every CDR3 protein. The sample holds over 130,000 distinct CDR3 sequences, approximately 70% seen once. This sample's RNA came from whole unsorted tissue. This CDR3 comprises 18 residues. V gave up 1 base and J gave up 5 bases, with 20 bases separating them. The germline V gene has CDR1 KGHDR and CDR2 SFDVKD.

This chain joins TRBV24-1 and TRBJ2-1; unclear D gene. The clonotype comes from a man aged 55 to 70 with small cell lung cancer. Specimen: lung tumor tissue. CDR3 nucleotide sequence: TGTGCCACCAGTGATTTCAGAATCGGGCTAGTCAGCGACAATGAGCAGTTCTTC. This sequence encodes CATSDFRIGLVSDNEQFF.